This T cell receptor (beta chain) was captured in a study of radiation and T cells in renal cell carcinoma. The assay was immunoSEQ multiplex PCR, and TCRdb's table has in-frame clones only and misses some. Of around 100,000 clones in the sample, around 83% were seen once. Time point described: blood 4 weeks post-SBRT, at nephrectomy. Regarding treatment: 15 Gy SBRT to primary tumor, nephrectomy 4 weeks later. Nephrectomy followed 15 Gy stereotactic body radiation by 4 weeks. Overall study findings and caveats: From baseline, blood top tumor clonotypes peaked at 2 weeks post-radiation.

The CDR3 runs 15 residues. Germline values: CDR1 SGHDT, CDR2 YYEEEE. V was pared by 1 base and J by 5 bases, with 13 bases between. To note about this clone: The antigen is undetermined.

The genes are TRBV5-6 and TRBJ2-1; tentatively, D is TRBD2 (5 bases). The source material was blood, sampled from a patient whose treatment included radiotherapy and nephrectomy. The TCR sequence derives from a man aged 55 to 70 with renal cell carcinoma. The CDR3 region is CASSLRRTGNNEQFF. DNA of the CDR3: TGTGCCAGCAGCTTGAGGAGGACTGGGAACAATGAGCAGTTCTTC.